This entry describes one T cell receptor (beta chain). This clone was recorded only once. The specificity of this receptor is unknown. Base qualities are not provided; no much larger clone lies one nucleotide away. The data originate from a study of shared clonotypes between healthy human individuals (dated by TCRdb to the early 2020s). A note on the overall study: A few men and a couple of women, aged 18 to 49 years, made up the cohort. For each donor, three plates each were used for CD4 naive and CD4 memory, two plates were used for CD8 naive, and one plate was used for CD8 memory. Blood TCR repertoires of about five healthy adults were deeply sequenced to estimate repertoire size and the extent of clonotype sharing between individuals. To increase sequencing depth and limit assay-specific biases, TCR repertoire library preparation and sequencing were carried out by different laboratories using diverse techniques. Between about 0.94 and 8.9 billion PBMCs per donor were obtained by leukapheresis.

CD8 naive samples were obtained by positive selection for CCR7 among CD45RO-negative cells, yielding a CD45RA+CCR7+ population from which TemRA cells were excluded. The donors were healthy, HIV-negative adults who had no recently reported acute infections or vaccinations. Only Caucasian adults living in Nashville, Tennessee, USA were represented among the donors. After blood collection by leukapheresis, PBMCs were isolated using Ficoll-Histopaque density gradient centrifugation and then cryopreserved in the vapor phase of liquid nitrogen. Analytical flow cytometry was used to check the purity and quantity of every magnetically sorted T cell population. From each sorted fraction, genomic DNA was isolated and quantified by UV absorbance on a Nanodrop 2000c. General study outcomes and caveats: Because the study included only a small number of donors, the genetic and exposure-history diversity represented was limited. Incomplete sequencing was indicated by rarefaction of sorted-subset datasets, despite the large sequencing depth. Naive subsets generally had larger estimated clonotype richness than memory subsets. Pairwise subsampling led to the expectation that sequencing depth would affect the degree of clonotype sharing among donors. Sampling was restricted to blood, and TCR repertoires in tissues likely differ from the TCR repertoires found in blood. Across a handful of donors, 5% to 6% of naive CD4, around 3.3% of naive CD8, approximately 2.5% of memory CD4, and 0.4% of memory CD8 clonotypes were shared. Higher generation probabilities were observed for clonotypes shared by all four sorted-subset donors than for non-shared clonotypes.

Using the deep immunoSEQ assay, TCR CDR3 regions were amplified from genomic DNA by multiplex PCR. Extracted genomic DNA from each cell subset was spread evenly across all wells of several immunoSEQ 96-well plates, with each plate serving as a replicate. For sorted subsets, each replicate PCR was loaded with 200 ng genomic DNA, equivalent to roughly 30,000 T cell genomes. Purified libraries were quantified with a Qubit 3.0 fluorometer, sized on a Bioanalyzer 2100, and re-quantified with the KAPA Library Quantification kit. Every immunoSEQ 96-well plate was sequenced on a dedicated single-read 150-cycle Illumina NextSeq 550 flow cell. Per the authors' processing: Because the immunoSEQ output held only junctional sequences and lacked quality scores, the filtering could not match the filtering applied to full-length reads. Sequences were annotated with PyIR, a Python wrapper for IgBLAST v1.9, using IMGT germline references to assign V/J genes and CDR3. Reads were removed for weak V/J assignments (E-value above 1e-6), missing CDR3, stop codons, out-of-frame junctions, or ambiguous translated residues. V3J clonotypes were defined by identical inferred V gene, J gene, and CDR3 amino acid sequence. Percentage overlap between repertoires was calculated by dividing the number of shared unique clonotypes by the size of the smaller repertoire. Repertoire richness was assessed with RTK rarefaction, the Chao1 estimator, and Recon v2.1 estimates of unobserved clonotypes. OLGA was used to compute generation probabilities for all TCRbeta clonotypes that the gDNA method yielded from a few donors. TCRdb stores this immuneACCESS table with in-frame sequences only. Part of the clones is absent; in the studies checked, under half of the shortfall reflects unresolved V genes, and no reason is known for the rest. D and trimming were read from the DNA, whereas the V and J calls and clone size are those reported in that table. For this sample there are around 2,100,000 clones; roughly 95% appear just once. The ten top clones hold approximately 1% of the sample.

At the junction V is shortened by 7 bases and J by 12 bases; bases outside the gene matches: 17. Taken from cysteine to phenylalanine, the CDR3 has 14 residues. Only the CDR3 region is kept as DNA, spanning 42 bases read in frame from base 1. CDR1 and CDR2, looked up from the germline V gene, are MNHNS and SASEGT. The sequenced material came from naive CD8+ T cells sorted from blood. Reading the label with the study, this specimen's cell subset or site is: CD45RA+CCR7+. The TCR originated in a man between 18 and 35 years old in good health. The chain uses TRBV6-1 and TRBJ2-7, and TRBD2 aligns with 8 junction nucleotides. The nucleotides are TGTGCCAGCAATGAGCCGAATCTAGCGGGTGGTTGGTACTTC. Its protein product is CASNEPNLAGGWYF.